Here is one TCR beta chain with its context. Its binding antigen is unknown. No quality values exist for individual bases; no much larger clone is one base distant. The data stem from a study of shared clonotypes between healthy human individuals (TCRdb year 2020). Some background on the complete study: The cohort included three men and two women between 18 and 49 years of age. For each donor, three plates each were used for CD4 naive and CD4 memory, two plates were used for CD8 naive, and one plate was used for CD8 memory. To estimate repertoire size and how much clonotype sharing occurs between individuals, the study deeply sequenced the blood TCR repertoires of a handful of healthy adults. To increase sequencing depth and limit assay-specific biases, TCR repertoire library preparation and sequencing were carried out by different laboratories using diverse techniques. Between about 0.9 and 8.9 billion PBMCs per donor were obtained by leukapheresis.

From the cysteine through the phenylalanine, the CDR3 covers 14 amino acids. Only the CDR3 DNA stays, 42 bases, in frame from base 1. At the junction V is shortened by 5 bases and J by 6 bases, with 13 bases in between. CDR1 and CDR2 were assigned from the germline V gene as MDHEN and SYDVKM. Using the deep immunoSEQ assay, TCR CDR3 regions were amplified from genomic DNA by multiplex PCR. Extracted genomic DNA from each cell subset was distributed evenly across all wells of several immunoSEQ 96-well plates, and each plate was treated as a replicate. For sorted subsets, each replicate PCR was loaded with roughly 200 ng genomic DNA, equivalent to about 30,000 T cell genomes. The purified libraries were quantified using a Qubit 3.0 fluorometer, sized with a Bioanalyzer 2100, and then quantified again using the KAPA Library Quantification kit. Every immunoSEQ 96-well plate was sequenced on a dedicated single-read 150-cycle Illumina NextSeq 550 flow cell. Turning to the authors' computational methods: The immunoSEQ output contained only junctional sequences without quality scores, so filtering could not match that applied to full-length reads. Sequences were annotated with PyIR, a Python wrapper for IgBLAST v1.9, and V/J genes and CDR3 were assigned using IMGT germline references. Reads were filtered out if the reads had weak V/J assignments (E-value above 1e-6), no CDR3, stop codons, out-of-frame junctions, or ambiguous translated residues. V3J clonotypes were defined as sequences sharing the same inferred V gene, J gene, and CDR3 amino acid sequence. Percentage overlap between repertoires was calculated by dividing the number of shared unique clonotypes by the size of the smaller repertoire. Three approaches were used to assess repertoire richness: RTK rarefaction, the Chao1 estimator, and Recon v2.1 estimates of unobserved clonotypes. Generation probabilities were computed with OLGA for all TCRbeta clonotypes obtained by the gDNA method from several donors. TCRdb re-hosts the immuneACCESS table, in-frame sequences only. Its copies lack some clones; in the studies checked, an unresolved V gene accounts for under half of them, and the cause for the rest is not known. That table supplies the V and J calls and clone size; D and trimming were determined from the DNA. This sample comprises around 600,000 clones, 85% to 95% of them detected only once. The leading ten clones occupy approximately 0.11% of the sample.

CD8 naive samples were CD45RO-negative cells positively selected for CCR7, giving a CD45RA+CCR7+ population that excluded TemRA cells. The donors were healthy, HIV-negative adults with no recently reported acute infections or vaccinations. Every donor was a Caucasian adult living in Nashville, Tennessee, USA. Blood was collected by leukapheresis, and PBMCs were isolated by Ficoll-Histopaque density gradient centrifugation and then cryopreserved in liquid nitrogen vapor phase. Purity and quantity of every magnetically sorted T cell population were checked by analytical flow cytometry. Each sorted fraction had its genomic DNA isolated and then quantified by UV absorbance on a Nanodrop 2000c. The research as a whole found: Because the study included only a small number of donors, the genetic and exposure-history diversity represented was limited. Clonotypes shared by all four sorted-subset donors showed higher generation probabilities than non-shared clonotypes. Estimated clonotype richness was generally larger for naive than for memory subsets. Even with the large sequencing depth, rarefaction of the sorted-subset datasets indicated that sequencing was incomplete. Sampling was restricted to blood, and TCR repertoires in tissue are likely to differ from TCR repertoires in blood. Approximately 5% of naive CD4, approximately 3.7% of naive CD8, roughly 2.5% of memory CD4, and 0.35% to 0.4% of memory CD8 clonotypes were shared across several donors. Pairwise subsampling indicated that sequencing depth was expected to affect the degree of clonotype sharing among donors.

The sample was naive CD8+ T cells sorted from blood. Taken with the paper, the label for cell subset or site translates to: CD45RA+CCR7+. The sequence links TRBV28 to TRBJ2-2; no D gene call is confident. This sequence originates from a woman younger than 45 in good health. The DNA is as follows: TGTGCCAGCAGTCCCGACTCGACGTCCGGGGAGCTGTTTTTT. Its protein reads: CASSPDSTSGELFF. Beyond the CDR3, the reference TRBV28 and TRBJ2-2 genes provide the residues; the full variable domain reads: DVKVTQSSRYLVKRTGEKVFLECVQDMDHENMFWYRQDPGLGLRLIYFSYDVKMKEKGDIPEGYSVSREKKERFSLILESASTNQTSMYLCASSPDSTSGELFFGEGSRLTVL.